Given below is one TCR beta chain in context. These data originate in a study of blood T cell repertoires in COVID-19. Libraries were prepared by immunoSEQ multiplex PCR; TCRdb keeps only in-frame clonotypes and omits some of them. The sample has over 250,000 clones, 80% to 90% seen once. Losses at the gene ends were 5 bases for V and 4 bases for J; bases not matched to a gene: 9. This CDR3 has 18 amino acids. CDR1 is KGHSH, CDR2 LQKENI, per germline. This sequence was found in a woman between 50 and 59 years old with acute or convalescent COVID-19. The sample taken for sequencing was peripheral blood. This chain joins TRBV18 and TRBJ2-3; 16 nucleotides agree with TRBD2. The CDR3 DNA is TGTGCCAGCTCAGCGGGACTAGCGGGAGGGCCTAAGCCAGATACGCAGTATTTT. It yields the protein CASSAGLAGGPKPDTQYF.